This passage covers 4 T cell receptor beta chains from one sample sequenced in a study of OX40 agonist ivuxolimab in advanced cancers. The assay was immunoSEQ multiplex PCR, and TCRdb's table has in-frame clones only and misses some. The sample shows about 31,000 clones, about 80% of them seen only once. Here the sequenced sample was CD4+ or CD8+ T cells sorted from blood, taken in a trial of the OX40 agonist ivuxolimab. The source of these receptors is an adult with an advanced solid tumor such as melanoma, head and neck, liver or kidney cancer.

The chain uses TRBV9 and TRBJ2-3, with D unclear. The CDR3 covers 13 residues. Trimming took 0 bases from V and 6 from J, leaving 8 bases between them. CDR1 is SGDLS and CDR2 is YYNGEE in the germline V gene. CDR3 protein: CASSVESQDTQYF. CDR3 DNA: TGTGCCAGCAGCGTAGAATCGCAGGATACGCAGTATTTT.

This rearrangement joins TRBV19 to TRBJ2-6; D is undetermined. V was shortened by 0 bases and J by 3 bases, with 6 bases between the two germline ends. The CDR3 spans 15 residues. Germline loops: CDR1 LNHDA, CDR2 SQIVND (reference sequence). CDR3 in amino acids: CASSIDRFGANVLTF. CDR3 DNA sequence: TGTGCCAGTAGTATAGACAGGTTTGGGGCCAACGTCCTGACTTTC.

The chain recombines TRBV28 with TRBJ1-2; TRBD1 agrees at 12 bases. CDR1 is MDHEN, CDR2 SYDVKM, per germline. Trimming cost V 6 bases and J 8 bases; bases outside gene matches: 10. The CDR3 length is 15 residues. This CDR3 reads CASRKGGTGGSGYTF. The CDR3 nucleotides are TGTGCCAGCAGGAAAGGAGGGACAGGGGGCTCCGGCTACACCTTC.

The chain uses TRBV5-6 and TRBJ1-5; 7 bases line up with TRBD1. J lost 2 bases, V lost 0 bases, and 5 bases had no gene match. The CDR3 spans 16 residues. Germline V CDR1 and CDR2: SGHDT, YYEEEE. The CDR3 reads CASSLAQGRGNQPQHF. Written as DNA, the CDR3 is TGTGCCAGCAGCTTGGCACAGGGGCGAGGCAATCAGCCCCAGCATTTT.